This paragraph covers one TCR beta chain sequence. The data were obtained in a study of blood T cell repertoires in COVID-19. Study in general: Spain, Italy and the United States supplied samples that represented acute and convalescent COVID-19. PBMCs, B-cell-depleted T cells, or T cells provided the cDNA or gDNA that made up the material.

Trimming removed 6 bases from V and 5 bases from J, with 16 bases in between. Germline values: CDR1 SGHAT, CDR2 FQNNGV. This CDR3 contains 15 residues. Authors' processing steps: Estimates of nucleated cell counts were drawn from the amplification of reference gene primers. Sequenced by immunoSEQ multiplex PCR; TCRdb stores in-frame clones only, minus some. The V and J calls and the clone size are those of that table, but D and trimming were determined from the DNA. The data hold about 250,000 clones, with approximately 86% observed a single time. The sequence came from a human donor in a cohort sampled during active COVID-19. What was sequenced was peripheral blood. The chain employs TRBV11-2 and TRBJ1-4, with D unresolved. CDR3 DNA sequence: TGTGCCAGCAGTCCTCTAATGGGCCCAAATGAAAAACTGTTTTTT. This codes for CASSPLMGPNEKLFF.